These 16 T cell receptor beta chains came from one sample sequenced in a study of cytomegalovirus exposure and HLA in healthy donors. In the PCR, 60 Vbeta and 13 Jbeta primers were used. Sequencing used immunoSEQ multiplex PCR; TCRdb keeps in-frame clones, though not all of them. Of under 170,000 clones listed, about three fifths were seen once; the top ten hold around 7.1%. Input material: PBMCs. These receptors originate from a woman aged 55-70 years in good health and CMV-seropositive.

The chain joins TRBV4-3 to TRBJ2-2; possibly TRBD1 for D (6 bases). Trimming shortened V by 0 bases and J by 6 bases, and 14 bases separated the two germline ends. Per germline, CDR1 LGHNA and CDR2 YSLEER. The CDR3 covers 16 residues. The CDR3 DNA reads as TGCGCCAGCAGCCAAGATGGGGGCAGGTGGGCCGGGGAGCTGTTTTTT. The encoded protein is CASSQDGGRWAGELFF.

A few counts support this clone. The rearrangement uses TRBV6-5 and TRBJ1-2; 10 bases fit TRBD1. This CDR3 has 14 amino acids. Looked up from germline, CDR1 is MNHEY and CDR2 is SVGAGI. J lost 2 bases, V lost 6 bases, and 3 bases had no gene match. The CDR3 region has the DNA TGTGCCAGCAGGGGGACAGGGGACAACTATGGCTACACCTTC. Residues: CASRGTGDNYGYTF.

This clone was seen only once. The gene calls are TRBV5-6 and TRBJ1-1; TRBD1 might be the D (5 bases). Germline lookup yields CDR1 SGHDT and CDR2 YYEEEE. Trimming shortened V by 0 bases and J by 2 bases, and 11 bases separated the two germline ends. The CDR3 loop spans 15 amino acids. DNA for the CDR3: TGTGCCAGCAGCTTGGCCAGGGTCGGCAACACTGAAGCTTTCTTT. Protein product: CASSLARVGNTEAFF.

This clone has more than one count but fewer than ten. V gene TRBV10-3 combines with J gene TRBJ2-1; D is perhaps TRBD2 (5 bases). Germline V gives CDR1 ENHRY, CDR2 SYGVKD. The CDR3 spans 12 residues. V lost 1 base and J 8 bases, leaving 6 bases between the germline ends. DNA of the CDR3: TGTGCCATCAGTGAGTTGGGAGATGAGCAGTTCTTC. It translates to CAISELGDEQFF.

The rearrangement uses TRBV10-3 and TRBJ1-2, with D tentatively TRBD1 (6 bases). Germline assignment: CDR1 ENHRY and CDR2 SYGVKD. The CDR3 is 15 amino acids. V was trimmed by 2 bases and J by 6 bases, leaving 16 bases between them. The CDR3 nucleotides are TGTGCCATCAGTGAGACCAGGGGCCAGAATAATGGCTACACCTTC. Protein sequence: CAISETRGQNNGYTF.

CDR3 amino acids: CASSLGPGSADTQYF. In nucleotides, the CDR3 is TGCGCCAGCAGCTTGGGCCCGGGAAGTGCAGATACGCAGTATTTT. This rearrangement joins TRBV5-1 to TRBJ2-3, with a possible D match to TRBD2 (5 bases). Germline lookup yields CDR1 SGHRS and CDR2 YFSETQ. Between the trimmed V and J ends, which lost 0 bases and 4 bases, there was a span of 12 bases. There are 15 residues in the CDR3. Using reference TRBV5-1 and TRBJ2-3 for the parts outside the CDR3, the full variable domain is KAGVTQTPRYLIKTRGQQVTLSCSPISGHRSVSWYQQTPGQGLQFLFEYFSETQRNKGNFPGRFSGRQFSNSRSEMNVSTLELGDSALYLCASSLGPGSADTQYFGPGTRLTVL.

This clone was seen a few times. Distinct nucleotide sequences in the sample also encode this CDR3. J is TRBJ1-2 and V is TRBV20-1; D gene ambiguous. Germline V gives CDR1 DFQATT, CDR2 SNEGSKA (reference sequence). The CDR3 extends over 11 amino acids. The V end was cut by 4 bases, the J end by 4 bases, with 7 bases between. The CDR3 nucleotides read TGCAGTGCTACACGGGGCTATGGCTACACCTTC. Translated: CSATRGYGYTF.

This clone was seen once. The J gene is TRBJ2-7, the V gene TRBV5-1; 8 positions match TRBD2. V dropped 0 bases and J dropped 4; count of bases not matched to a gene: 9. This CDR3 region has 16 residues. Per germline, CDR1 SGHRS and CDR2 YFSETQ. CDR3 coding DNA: TGCGCCAGCAGCTTGGGAGTACGGGAGGGGGGTTACGAGCAGTACTTC. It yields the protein CASSLGVREGGYEQYF.

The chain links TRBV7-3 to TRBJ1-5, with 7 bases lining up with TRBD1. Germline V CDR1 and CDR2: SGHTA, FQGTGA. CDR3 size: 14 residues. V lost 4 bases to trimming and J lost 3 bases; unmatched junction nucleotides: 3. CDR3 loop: CASSSTGPNQPQHF. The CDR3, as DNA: TGTGCCAGCAGCTCGACAGGGCCCAATCAGCCCCAGCATTTT.

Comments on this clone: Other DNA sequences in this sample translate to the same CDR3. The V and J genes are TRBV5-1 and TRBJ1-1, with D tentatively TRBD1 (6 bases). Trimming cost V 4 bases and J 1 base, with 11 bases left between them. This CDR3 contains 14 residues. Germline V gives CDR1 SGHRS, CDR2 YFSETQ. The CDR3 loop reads CASSPQGPNTEAFF. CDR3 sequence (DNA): TGCGCCAGCAGCCCACAGGGCCCGAACACTGAAGCTTTCTTT.

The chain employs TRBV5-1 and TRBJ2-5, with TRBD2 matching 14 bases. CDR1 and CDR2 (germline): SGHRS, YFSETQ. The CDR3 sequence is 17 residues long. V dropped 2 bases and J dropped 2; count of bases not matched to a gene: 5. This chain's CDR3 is CASSLRGLAGGQETQYF. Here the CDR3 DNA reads TGCGCCAGCAGCTTACGAGGACTAGCGGGAGGACAAGAGACCCAGTACTTC.

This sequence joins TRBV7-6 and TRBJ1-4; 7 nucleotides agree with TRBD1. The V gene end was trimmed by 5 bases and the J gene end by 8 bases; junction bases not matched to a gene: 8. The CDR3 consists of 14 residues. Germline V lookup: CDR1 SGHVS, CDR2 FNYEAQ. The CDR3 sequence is CASSRDSGGEKLFF. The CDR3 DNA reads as TGTGCCAGCAGCCGGGACAGTGGGGGGGAAAAACTGTTTTTT.

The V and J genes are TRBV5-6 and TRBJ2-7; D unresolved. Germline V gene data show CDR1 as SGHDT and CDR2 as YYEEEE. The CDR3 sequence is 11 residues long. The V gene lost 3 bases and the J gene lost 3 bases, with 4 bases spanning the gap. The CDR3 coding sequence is TGTGCCAGCAGCTGGAGCTACGAGCAGTACTTC. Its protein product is CASSWSYEQYF. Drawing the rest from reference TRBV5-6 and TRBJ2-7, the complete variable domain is DAGVTQSPTHLIKTRGQQVTLRCSPKSGHDTVSWYQQALGQGPQFIFQYYEEEERQRGNFPDRFSGHQFPNYSSELNVNALLLGDSALYLCASSWSYEQYFGPGTRLTVT.

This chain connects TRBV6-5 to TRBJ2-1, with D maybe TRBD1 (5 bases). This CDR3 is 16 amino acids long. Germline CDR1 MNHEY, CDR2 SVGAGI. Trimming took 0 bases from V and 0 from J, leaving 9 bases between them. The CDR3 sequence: CASSYSTDSSYNEQFF. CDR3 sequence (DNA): TGTGCCAGCAGTTACTCGACAGATAGCTCCTACAATGAGCAGTTCTTC.

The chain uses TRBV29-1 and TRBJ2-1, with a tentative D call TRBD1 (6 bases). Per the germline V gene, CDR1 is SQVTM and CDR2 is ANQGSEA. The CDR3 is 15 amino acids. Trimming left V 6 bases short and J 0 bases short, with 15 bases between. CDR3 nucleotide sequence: TGCAGCGTCCCTCCAGGGGAAACCTCCTACAATGAGCAGTTCTTC. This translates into CSVPPGETSYNEQFF.

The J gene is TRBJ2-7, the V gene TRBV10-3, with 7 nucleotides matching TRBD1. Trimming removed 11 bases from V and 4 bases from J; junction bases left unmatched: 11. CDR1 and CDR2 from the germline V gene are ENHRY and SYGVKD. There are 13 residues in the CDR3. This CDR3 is CASRGGTQYEQYF. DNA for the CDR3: TGTGCCTCCCGAGGGGGCACTCAATACGAGCAGTACTTC.